In this sample, the clone carrying this T cell receptor (beta chain) turned up many times. What it binds is unknown. V trimming: 5 bases; J trimming: 7 bases; junction bases outside the gene matches: 8. The CDR3 consists of 15 residues. Germline CDR1 reads MDHEN; CDR2 reads SYDVKM. The record originates from a study of breast tumors, draining lymph nodes, adjacent tissues. General study results and limits: Data only fit, rather than demonstrated, lymph node origin of most tumor T cells. Findings are consistent with lymph node origin and intratumoral expansion of most tumor T cells. Tumor TCR diversity was below lymph nodes but above nontumor tissue.

Breast cancer patients provided tissue from their axillary draining lymph nodes. Each CDR3 protein is one row after TCRdb ran MiXCR on the multiplex PCR reads. The sample lists 150,000 to 250,000 distinct CDR3 sequences; roughly 29% were seen once. The sample taken for sequencing was axillary lymph node tissue. V is TRBV28 and J is TRBJ1-4; 9 positions match TRBD1. The TCR was taken from a female donor with breast cancer. Some clones in this sample may be carry-over from other donors' samples. In nucleotides, the CDR3 is TGTGCCAGCAGTCCCCCTGGGACAGGGTTTGAAAAACTGTTTTTT. It codes for CASSPPGTGFEKLFF. Filled out from reference TRBV28 and TRBJ1-4, the complete variable domain reads DVKVTQSSRYLVKRTGEKVFLECVQDMDHENMFWYRQDPGLGLRLIYFSYDVKMKEKGDIPEGYSVSREKKERFSLILESASTNQTSMYLCASSPPGTGFEKLFFGSGTQLSVL.